This entry is about one T cell receptor beta chain. Per the original data handling: Counts of nucleated cells, estimated from reference gene primer amplification, were obtained. The protocol was immunoSEQ multiplex PCR, while the TCRdb copy is restricted to in-frame clones and leaves out a portion. That table supplies the V and J calls and clone size; D and trimming were determined from the DNA. Of about 120,000 clones listed, roughly three quarters are singletons. CDR3 length: 14 residues. V trimming: 5 bases; J trimming: 6 bases; junction bases outside the gene matches: 10. The germline V gene has CDR1 SGHVS and CDR2 FNYEAQ. This specimen belongs to a study of blood T cell repertoires in COVID-19. Study as a whole: The United States, Italy and Spain provided the acute and convalescent COVID-19 samples. Sources were T cells, B-cell-depleted T cells, or PBMCs; the material itself was cDNA or gDNA.

The sequencing input was peripheral blood. The gene calls are TRBV7-6 and TRBJ2-7; 7 nucleotides agree with TRBD1. The clonotype was recovered from a human donor in a cohort sampled during active COVID-19. The CDR3 loop is CASSLETGLGEQYF. DNA of the CDR3: TGTGCCAGCAGCCTGGAGACAGGGCTAGGCGAGCAGTACTTC.